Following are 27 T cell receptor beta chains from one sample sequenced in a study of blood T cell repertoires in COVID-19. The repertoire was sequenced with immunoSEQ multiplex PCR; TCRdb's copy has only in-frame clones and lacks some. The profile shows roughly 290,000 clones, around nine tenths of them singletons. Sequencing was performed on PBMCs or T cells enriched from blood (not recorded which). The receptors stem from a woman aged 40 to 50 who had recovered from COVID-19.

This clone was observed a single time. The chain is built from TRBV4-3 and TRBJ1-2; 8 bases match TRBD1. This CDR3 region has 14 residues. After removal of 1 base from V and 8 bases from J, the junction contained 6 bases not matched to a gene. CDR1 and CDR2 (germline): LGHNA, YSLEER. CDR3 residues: CASSQAGQAGGYTF. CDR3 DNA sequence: TGCGCCAGCAGCCAAGCGGGACAGGCAGGCGGCTACACCTTC.

DNA of the CDR3: TGTGCCAGCAGTTACGCGGGACAGGAGATCTATGGCTACACCTTC. This sequence encodes CASSYAGQEIYGYTF. The chain couples TRBV6-5 to TRBJ1-2; 8 bases align to TRBD1. Germline V gene sequence: CDR1 MNHEY, CDR2 SVGAGI. The CDR3 contains 15 residues. After removal of 2 bases from V and 4 bases from J, the junction contained 6 bases not matched to a gene.

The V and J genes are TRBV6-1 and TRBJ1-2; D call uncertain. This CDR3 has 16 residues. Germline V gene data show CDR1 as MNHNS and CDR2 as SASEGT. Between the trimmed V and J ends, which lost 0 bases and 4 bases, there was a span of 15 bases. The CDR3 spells CASSEALRTALYGYTF. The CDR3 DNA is TGTGCCAGCAGTGAAGCTCTGCGAACAGCCCTCTATGGCTACACCTTC.

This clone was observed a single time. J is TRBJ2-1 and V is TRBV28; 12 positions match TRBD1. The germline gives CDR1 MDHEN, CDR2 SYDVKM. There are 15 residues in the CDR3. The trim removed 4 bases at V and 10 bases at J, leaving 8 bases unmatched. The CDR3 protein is CASSSTGTGGTEQFF. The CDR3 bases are TGTGCCAGCAGTTCAACCGGGACAGGGGGCACGGAGCAGTTCTTC.

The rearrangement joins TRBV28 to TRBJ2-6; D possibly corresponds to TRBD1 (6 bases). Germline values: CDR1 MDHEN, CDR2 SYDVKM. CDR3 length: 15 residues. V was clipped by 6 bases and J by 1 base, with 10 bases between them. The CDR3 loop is CASSTGFSGANVLTF. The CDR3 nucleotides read TGTGCCAGCAGCACAGGGTTTTCTGGGGCCAACGTCCTGACTTTC.

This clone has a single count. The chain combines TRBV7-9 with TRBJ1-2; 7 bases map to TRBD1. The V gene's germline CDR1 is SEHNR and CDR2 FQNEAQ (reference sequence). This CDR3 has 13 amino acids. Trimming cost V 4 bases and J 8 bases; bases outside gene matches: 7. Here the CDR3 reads CASSSPGQWGYTF. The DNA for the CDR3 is TGTGCCAGCAGCTCCCCGGGACAGTGGGGCTACACCTTC.

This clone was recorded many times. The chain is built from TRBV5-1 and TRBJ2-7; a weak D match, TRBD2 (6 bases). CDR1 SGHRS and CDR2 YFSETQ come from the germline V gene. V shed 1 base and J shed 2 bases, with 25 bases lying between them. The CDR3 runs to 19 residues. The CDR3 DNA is TGCGCCAGCAGCTTGAGGCGGTTTGAAGCGGGTGGATCCCCCTACGAGCAGTACTTC. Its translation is CASSLRRFEAGGSPYEQYF.

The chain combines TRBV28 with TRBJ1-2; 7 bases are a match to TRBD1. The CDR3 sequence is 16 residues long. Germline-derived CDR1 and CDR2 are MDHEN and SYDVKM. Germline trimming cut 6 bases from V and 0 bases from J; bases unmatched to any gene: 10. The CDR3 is CASSYAGTATNYGYTF. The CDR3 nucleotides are TGTGCCAGCAGCTACGCAGGGACAGCAACTAACTATGGCTACACCTTC.

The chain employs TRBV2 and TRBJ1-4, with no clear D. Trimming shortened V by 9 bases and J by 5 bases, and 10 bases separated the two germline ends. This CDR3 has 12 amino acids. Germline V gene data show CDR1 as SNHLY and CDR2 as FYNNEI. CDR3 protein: CASKTENEKLFF. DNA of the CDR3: TGTGCCAGTAAGACTGAGAATGAAAAACTGTTTTTT.

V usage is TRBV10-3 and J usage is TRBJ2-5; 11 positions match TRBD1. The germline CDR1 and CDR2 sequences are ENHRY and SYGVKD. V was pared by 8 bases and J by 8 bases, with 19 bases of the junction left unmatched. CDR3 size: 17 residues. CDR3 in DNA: TGTGCCATCCAATCTATCTACCGGGACAGGGGGTTGTCCACCCAGTACTTC. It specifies CAIQSIYRDRGLSTQYF.

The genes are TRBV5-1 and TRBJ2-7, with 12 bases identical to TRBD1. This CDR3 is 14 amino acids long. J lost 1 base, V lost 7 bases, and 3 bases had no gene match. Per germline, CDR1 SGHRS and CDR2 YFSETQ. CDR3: CASRGQGASYEQYF. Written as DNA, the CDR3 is TGCGCCAGCCGGGGACAGGGGGCGTCCTACGAGCAGTACTTC.

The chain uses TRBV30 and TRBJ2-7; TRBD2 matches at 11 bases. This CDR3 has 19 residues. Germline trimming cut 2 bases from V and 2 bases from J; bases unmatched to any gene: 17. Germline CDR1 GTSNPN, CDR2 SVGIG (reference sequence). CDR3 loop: CAWSLVRASGRTNPYEQYF. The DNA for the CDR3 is TGTGCCTGGAGTTTAGTAAGGGCTAGCGGGAGGACCAACCCCTACGAGCAGTACTTC.

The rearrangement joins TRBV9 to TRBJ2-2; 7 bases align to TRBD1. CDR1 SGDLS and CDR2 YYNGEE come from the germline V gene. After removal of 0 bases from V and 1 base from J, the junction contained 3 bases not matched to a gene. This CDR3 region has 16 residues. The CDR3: CASSVEGGLNTGELFF. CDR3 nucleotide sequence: TGTGCCAGCAGCGTAGAAGGGGGCCTGAACACCGGGGAGCTGTTTTTT.

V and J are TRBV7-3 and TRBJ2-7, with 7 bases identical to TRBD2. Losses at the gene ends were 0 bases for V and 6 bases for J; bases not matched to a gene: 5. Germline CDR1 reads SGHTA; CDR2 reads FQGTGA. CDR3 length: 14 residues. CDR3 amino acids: CASSLTGGSSEQYF. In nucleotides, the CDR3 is TGTGCCAGCAGCTTAACCGGGGGGAGTTCCGAGCAGTACTTC.

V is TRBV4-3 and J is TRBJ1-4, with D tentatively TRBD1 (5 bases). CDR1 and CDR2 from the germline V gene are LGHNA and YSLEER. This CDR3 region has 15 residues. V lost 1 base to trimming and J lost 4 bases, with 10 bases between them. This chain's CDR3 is CASSQGTSVNEKLFF. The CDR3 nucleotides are TGCGCCAGCAGCCAAGGGACATCCGTTAATGAAAAACTGTTTTTT.

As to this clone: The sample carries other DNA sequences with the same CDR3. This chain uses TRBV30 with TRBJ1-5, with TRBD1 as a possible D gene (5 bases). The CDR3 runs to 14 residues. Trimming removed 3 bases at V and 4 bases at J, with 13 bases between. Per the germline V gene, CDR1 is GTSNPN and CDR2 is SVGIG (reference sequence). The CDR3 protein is CAWSRGGYNQPQHF. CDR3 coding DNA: TGTGCCTGGAGCCGGGGGGGGTATAATCAGCCCCAGCATTTT. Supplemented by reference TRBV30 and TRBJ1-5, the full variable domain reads SQTIHQWPATLVQPVGSPLSLECTVEGTSNPNLYWYRQAAGRGLQLLFYSVGIGQISSEVPQNLSASRPQDRQFILSSKKLLLSDSGFYLCAWSRGGYNQPQHFGDGTRLSIL.

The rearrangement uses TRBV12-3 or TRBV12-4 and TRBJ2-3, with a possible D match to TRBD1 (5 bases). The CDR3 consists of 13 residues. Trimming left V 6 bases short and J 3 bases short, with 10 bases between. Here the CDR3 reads CASRAGLTDTQYF. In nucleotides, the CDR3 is TGTGCCAGCAGGGCAGGGCTTACAGATACGCAGTATTTT.

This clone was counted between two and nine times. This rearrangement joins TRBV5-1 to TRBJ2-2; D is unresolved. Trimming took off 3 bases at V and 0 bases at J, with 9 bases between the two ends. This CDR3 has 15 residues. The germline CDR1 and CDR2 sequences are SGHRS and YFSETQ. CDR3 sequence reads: CASSSRLANTGELFF. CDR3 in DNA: TGCGCCAGCAGCTCCAGGCTGGCGAACACCGGGGAGCTGTTTTTT.

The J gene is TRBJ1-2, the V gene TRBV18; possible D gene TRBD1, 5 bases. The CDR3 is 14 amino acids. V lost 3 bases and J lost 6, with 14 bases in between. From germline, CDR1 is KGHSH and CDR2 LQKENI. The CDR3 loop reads CASSPFREGNGYTF. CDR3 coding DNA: TGTGCCAGCTCACCTTTCAGGGAAGGAAATGGCTACACCTTC.

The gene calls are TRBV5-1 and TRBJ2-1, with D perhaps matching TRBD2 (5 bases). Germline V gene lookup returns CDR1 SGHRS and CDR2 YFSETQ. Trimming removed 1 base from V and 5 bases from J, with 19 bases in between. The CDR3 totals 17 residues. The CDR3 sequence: CASSLTAGPAEDNEQFF. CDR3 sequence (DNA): TGCGCCAGCAGCTTGACCGCGGGTCCTGCGGAGGACAATGAGCAGTTCTTC.

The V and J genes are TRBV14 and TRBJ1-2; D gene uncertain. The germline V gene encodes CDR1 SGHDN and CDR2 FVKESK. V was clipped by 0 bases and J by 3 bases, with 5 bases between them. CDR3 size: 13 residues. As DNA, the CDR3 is TGTGCCAGCAGCCAAGAGGGCTACTATGGCTACACCTTC. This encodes CASSQEGYYGYTF.

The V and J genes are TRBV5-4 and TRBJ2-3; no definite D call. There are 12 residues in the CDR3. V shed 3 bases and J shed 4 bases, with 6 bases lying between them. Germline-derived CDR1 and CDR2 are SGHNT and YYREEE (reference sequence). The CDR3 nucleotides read TGTGCCAGCAGCTACCAGGCAGATACGCAGTATTTT. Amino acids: CASSYQADTQYF.

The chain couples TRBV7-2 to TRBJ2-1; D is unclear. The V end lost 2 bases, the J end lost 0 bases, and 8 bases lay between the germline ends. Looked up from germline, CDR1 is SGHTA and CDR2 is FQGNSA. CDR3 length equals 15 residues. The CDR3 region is CASSLRLASYNEQFF. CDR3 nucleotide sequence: TGTGCCAGCAGCTTACGACTCGCCTCCTACAATGAGCAGTTCTTC.

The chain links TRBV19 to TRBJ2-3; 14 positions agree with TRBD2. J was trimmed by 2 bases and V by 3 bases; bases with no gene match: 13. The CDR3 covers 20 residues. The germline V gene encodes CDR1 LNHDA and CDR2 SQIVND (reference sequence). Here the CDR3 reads CASSIRLAGGLVGTTDTQYF. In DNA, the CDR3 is TGTGCCAGTAGTATTAGACTAGCGGGGGGGCTGGTCGGAACCACAGATACGCAGTATTTT.

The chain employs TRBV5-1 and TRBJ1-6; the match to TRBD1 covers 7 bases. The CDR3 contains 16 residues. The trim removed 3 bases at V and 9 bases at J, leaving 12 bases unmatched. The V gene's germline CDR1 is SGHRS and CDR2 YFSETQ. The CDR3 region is CASSSLGGQNGSPLHF. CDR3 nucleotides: TGCGCCAGCAGCTCCTTGGGGGGACAGAACGGTTCACCCCTCCACTTT.

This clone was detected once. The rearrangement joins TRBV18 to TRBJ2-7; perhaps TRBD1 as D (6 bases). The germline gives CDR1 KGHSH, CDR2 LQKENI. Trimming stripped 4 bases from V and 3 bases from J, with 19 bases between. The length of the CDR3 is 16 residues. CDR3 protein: CASSLFMSGDIYEQYF. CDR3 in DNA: TGTGCCAGCTCACTATTTATGTCAGGGGATATCTACGAGCAGTACTTC.

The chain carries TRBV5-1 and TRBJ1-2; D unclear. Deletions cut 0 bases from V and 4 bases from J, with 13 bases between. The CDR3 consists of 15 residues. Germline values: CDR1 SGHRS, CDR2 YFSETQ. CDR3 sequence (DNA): TGCGCCAGCAGCTTGGATGGCCGAAGTTCCTATGGCTACACCTTC. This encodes CASSLDGRSSYGYTF.